This T cell receptor (beta chain) was documented in a study of OX40 agonist ivuxolimab in advanced cancers. Study summary: Patients treated during dose escalation were battling hepatocellular carcinoma, melanoma, renal cell or head and neck cancer. Partial responses were seen in three patients, one with hepatocellular carcinoma and two with cutaneous melanoma.

Measured with immunoSEQ multiplex PCR; TCRdb has only the in-frame clones, and not every one. The top ten hold around 4.1% of the sample, which has around 79,000 clones, just over 85% seen once. General study findings and limits: There were also nonresponders showing low normalized T-cell clonal expansion. CD4+ T cells averaged fewer expanded clones than CD8+ T cells.

There are 13 residues in the CDR3. The V and J ends lost 0 bases and 1 base respectively, with 3 bases between them. CDR1 and CDR2 (germline): LNHDA, SQIVND (reference sequence). With respect to this clone: Its specificity is unknown.

The chain combines TRBV19 with TRBJ1-1; no firm D call. The specimen comprised CD4+ or CD8+ T cells sorted from blood, sampled in a trial of the OX40 agonist ivuxolimab. This clonotype was sampled from an adult with an advanced solid tumor such as melanoma, head and neck, liver or kidney cancer. The DNA for the CDR3 is TGTGCCAGTAGTATAGAGAGGAACACTGAAGCTTTCTTT. It yields the protein CASSIERNTEAFF.